The 29 T cell receptor beta chains below all came from one sample that was sequenced in a study of persistence of HIV-infected CD4 T cells. The immunoSEQ assay was version 4, run in survey mode. The table came from immunoSEQ multiplex PCR; TCRdb's copy has only in-frame clones and leaves some out. The data hold about 48,000 clones, with around 80% observed a single time. Stimulation used around 10 ug/mL lysate from CMV-infected fibroblasts. CD40L-negative CD69-negative CD45RO-high memory CD4+ T cells were sorted as populations depleted of antigen-responding cells. No antigen is known for these receptors. This specimen consisted of CD4+ T cells sorted from PBMCs after roughly 18-hour stimulation, obtained from a patient who received antiretroviral therapy. The source of these receptors is an adult man with HIV who was CMV-seropositive.

The rearrangement links TRBV2 to TRBJ2-7, with 11 nucleotides matching TRBD1. This CDR3 is 13 amino acids long. V lost 5 bases, J lost 11 bases, and 8 bases stayed unmatched. The germline V gene encodes CDR1 SNHLY and CDR2 FYNNEI. CDR3 sequence: CASSQSDRGQKYF. CDR3 DNA: TGTGCCAGCAGTCAATCGGACAGGGGGCAAAAGTACTTC.

This clone has just a few counts. The chain uses TRBV18 and TRBJ1-2; weak D call: TRBD1 (5 bases). V lost 4 bases and J lost 2, with 11 bases in between. Per germline, CDR1 KGHSH and CDR2 LQKENI. This CDR3 has 14 residues. The CDR3 DNA reads as TGTGCCAGCTCACAACGGGACGGCAACTATGGCTACACCTTC. It specifies CASSQRDGNYGYTF.

The genes are TRBV9 and TRBJ2-6; no clear D. CDR3 length equals 17 residues. Trimming shortened V by 0 bases and J by 7 bases, and 17 bases separated the two germline ends. CDR1 and CDR2 from the germline V gene are SGDLS and YYNGEE. The CDR3 sequence is CASSVDGGSSVANVLTF. DNA for the CDR3: TGTGCCAGCAGCGTAGACGGCGGCAGCTCTGTTGCCAACGTCCTGACTTTC.

The chain carries TRBV6-2 or TRBV6-3 and TRBJ2-7; D uncertain. V was clipped by 2 bases and J by 3 bases, with 11 bases between them. Per germline, CDR1 MNHEY and CDR2 SVGEGT. CDR3 length equals 14 residues. Here the CDR3 reads CASSYRSPHYEQYF. In DNA form, the CDR3 reads TGTGCCAGCAGTTACCGTTCGCCCCACTACGAGCAGTACTTC.

The V gene is TRBV5-6, the J gene TRBJ1-2; D is uncertain. This CDR3 region has 14 residues. The V end lost 0 bases, the J end lost 4 bases, and 10 bases lay between the germline ends. CDR1 SGHDT and CDR2 YYEEEE come from the germline V gene. The CDR3 nucleotides are TGTGCCAGCAGCTTGGCCACGGTTCCCTATGGCTACACCTTC. The encoded protein is CASSLATVPYGYTF.

This chain joins TRBV30 and TRBJ2-5; D uncertain. CDR3 size: 14 residues. Germline CDR1 reads GTSNPN; CDR2 reads SVGIG (reference sequence). V lost 0 bases to trimming and J lost 5 bases, with 13 bases between them. Here the CDR3 DNA reads TGTGCCTGGAGTGTATTGGACGTTTGGGAGACCCAGTACTTC. Encoded protein: CAWSVLDVWETQYF.

The V call is TRBV7-9, the J call TRBJ1-4; perhaps TRBD1 as D (5 bases). Looked up from germline, CDR1 is SEHNR and CDR2 is FQNEAQ (reference sequence). The V end was cut by 5 bases, the J end by 2 bases, with 12 bases between. This CDR3 contains 15 residues. CDR3 sequence reads: CASSDVGPTNEKLFF. CDR3 DNA sequence: TGTGCCAGCAGCGACGTGGGACCTACTAATGAAAAACTGTTTTTT.

The J gene is TRBJ2-3, the V gene TRBV7-9, with a possible D match to TRBD1 (5 bases). Trimming cost V 5 bases and J 6 bases, with 9 bases left between them. The CDR3 is 12 amino acids. The germline CDR1 and CDR2 sequences are SEHNR and FQNEAQ (reference sequence). The CDR3 here is CASSLRADTQYF. As DNA, the CDR3 is TGTGCCAGCAGCCTCAGGGCGGATACGCAGTATTTT.

CDR3 amino acids: CASSLDSRPNQPQHF. The CDR3 DNA is TGTGCCAGCAGCTTGGACTCTCGACCTAATCAGCCCCAGCATTTT. The rearrangement uses TRBV5-6 and TRBJ1-5; D unresolved. With 0 bases removed from V and 4 bases from J, the gap between germline ends came to 11 bases. The CDR3 loop spans 15 amino acids. Per the germline V gene, CDR1 is SGHDT and CDR2 is YYEEEE.

The chain combines TRBV18 with TRBJ2-6; 8 nucleotides align to TRBD1. CDR3 length: 22 residues. Germline values: CDR1 KGHSH, CDR2 LQKENI. V trimming: 8 bases; J trimming: 0 bases; junction bases outside the gene matches: 24. The CDR3 region is CASAGPWDRTLGGYSGANVLTF. The DNA for the CDR3 is TGTGCCAGCGCCGGGCCGTGGGACAGGACCCTTGGGGGCTACTCTGGGGCCAACGTCCTGACTTTC.

The rearrangement joins TRBV10-3 to TRBJ2-7, with D uncertain. The CDR3 consists of 13 residues. V was shortened by 7 bases and J by 1 base, with 11 bases between the two germline ends. Germline V gene data show CDR1 as ENHRY and CDR2 as SYGVKD. The CDR3, as DNA: TGTGCCATCACCCCGGGTGGTTCCTACGAGCAGTACTTC. Encoded protein: CAITPGGSYEQYF.

This clone has just one count. The chain is built from TRBV10-3 and TRBJ2-7; the match to TRBD2 covers 11 bases. The CDR3 extends over 16 amino acids. V lost 3 bases, J lost 12 bases, and 16 bases stayed unmatched. Germline loops: CDR1 ENHRY, CDR2 SYGVKD. Written as DNA, the CDR3 is TGTGCCATCAGTGACGGGCAAACTAGCGGGGGTATTGTGAGGTACTTC. It codes for CAISDGQTSGGIVRYF.

This chain uses TRBV9 with TRBJ2-3; 12 bases align to TRBD2. CDR3 length: 16 amino acids. The germline V gene has CDR1 SGDLS and CDR2 YYNGEE. V shed 3 bases, J shed 6 bases, and the junction held 8 bases outside the gene matches. DNA for the CDR3: TGTGCCAGCAGCGCGGGGGGACTAGCGGGCGCGGATACGCAGTATTTT. Residues: CASSAGGLAGADTQYF.

This clone was recorded once. This chain uses TRBV24-1 with TRBJ1-5; 9 nucleotides align to TRBD1. This CDR3 comprises 16 residues. The germline gives CDR1 KGHDR, CDR2 SFDVKD. V trimming: 10 bases; J trimming: 6 bases; junction bases outside the gene matches: 15. The CDR3 here is CATSEGGQGSGQPQHF. The CDR3 DNA reads as TGTGCCACATCTGAGGGGGGACAGGGAAGCGGTCAGCCCCAGCATTTT.

This CDR3 reads CATSRRQYNEQFF. Here the CDR3 DNA reads TGTGCCACCAGCAGAAGACAGTACAATGAGCAGTTCTTC. The rearrangement links TRBV15 to TRBJ2-1; D possibly corresponds to TRBD1 (5 bases). The CDR3 spans 13 residues. Germline V CDR1 and CDR2: LNHNV, YYDKDF (reference sequence). Trimming pared 2 bases from V and 4 bases from J, leaving 6 bases between.

Points on this clone: A read error may account for a junction end that differs from germline. The rearrangement joins TRBV7-7 to TRBJ1-3; D gene ambiguous. Germline CDR1 is SSHAT and CDR2 is FNYEAQ (reference sequence). The CDR3 length is 15 residues. The CDR3 sequence is CASSPTPFSGNTIYF. The CDR3 DNA reads TGTGCTAGCAGCCCGACACCTTTCTCTGGAAACACCATATATTTT.

This clone was seen a single time. V is TRBV11-3 and J is TRBJ2-1; TRBD1 agrees at 7 bases. The CDR3 totals 15 residues. Germline V gives CDR1 SGHNT, CDR2 YENEEA. V gave up 3 bases and J gave up 4 bases; unmatched junction bases: 6. The CDR3, as DNA: TGTGCCAGCAGCTTCGGACAGGCCCCATACAATGAGCAGTTCTTC. It is translated as CASSFGQAPYNEQFF. Using reference TRBV11-3 and TRBJ2-1 for the parts outside the CDR3, the full variable domain is EAGVVQSPRYKIIEKKQPVAFWCNPISGHNTLYWYLQNLGQGPELLIRYENEEAVDDSQLPKDRFSAERLKGVDSTLKIQPAELGDSAVYLCASSFGQAPYNEQFFGPGTRLTVL.

The V and J genes are TRBV5-1 and TRBJ1-6; possible D gene TRBD1, 6 bases. The V end lost 4 bases, the J end lost 11 bases, and 10 bases lay between the germline ends. This CDR3 is built from 12 residues. From germline, CDR1 is SGHRS and CDR2 YFSETQ. The CDR3 loop reads CASSLQGPPLHF. CDR3 nucleotides: TGCGCCAGCAGCCTTCAGGGGCCACCCCTCCACTTT.

The CDR3 spells CASSPTGFLAKNIQYF. Here the CDR3 DNA reads TGTGCCAGCAGCCCCACAGGGTTCCTAGCCAAAAACATTCAGTACTTC. The gene calls are TRBV6-2 or TRBV6-3 and TRBJ2-4, with D possibly TRBD1 on 6 matching bases. CDR3 length: 16 amino acids. Germline CDR1 MNHEY, CDR2 SVGEGT. The V gene lost 6 bases and the J gene lost 0 bases, with 15 bases spanning the gap.

The V gene is TRBV10-1, the J gene TRBJ2-5; D gene ambiguous. Germline assignment: CDR1 WNHNN and CDR2 SYGVQD (reference sequence). V dropped 4 bases and J dropped 4 bases, with 13 bases sitting between them. The length of the CDR3 is 14 residues. CDR3 nucleotide sequence: TGCGCCAGCAGTGGACTTCCCCCGGGAGAGACCCAGTACTTC. This sequence encodes CASSGLPPGETQYF.

This rearrangement joins TRBV3-1 (or the pseudogene TRBV3-2) to TRBJ2-5; no firm D call. This CDR3 is 13 amino acids long. The V gene's germline CDR1 is LGHDT and CDR2 YNNKEL (reference sequence). V shed 0 bases and J shed 3 bases, with 5 bases lying between them. CDR3 amino acids: CASSQELKETQYF. Here the CDR3 DNA reads TGTGCCAGCAGCCAAGAATTAAAAGAGACCCAGTACTTC.

This clone was seen a single time. This rearrangement joins TRBV4-2 to TRBJ1-2; D not certain. The CDR3 totals 13 residues. Trimming stripped 0 bases from V and 10 bases from J, with 12 bases between. Looked up from germline, CDR1 is LGHNA and CDR2 is YNFKEQ. The CDR3 sequence is CASSQDGGRLYTF. CDR3 DNA: TGTGCCAGCAGCCAAGATGGAGGCAGACTCTACACCTTC.

The rearrangement joins TRBV20-1 to TRBJ2-3, with TRBD2 matching 15 bases. Germline values: CDR1 DFQATT, CDR2 SNEGSKA (reference sequence). J lost 0 bases, V lost 3 bases, and 13 bases had no gene match. The CDR3 sequence is 20 residues long. The CDR3 loop is CSASGLAGGPDFSSTDTQYF. In DNA, the CDR3 is TGCAGTGCTAGTGGACTAGCGGGGGGGCCGGACTTTTCTAGCACAGATACGCAGTATTTT.

V is TRBV6-5 and J is TRBJ1-4; D is unresolved. V lost 0 bases and J 3 bases, leaving 8 bases between the germline ends. Germline CDR1 reads MNHEY; CDR2 reads SVGAGI. This CDR3 is 15 amino acids long. The DNA of the CDR3 is TGTGCCAGCAGTTACTCCGAACAGCCTAATGAAAAACTGTTTTTT. This gives the protein CASSYSEQPNEKLFF.

This clone appeared a single time. This chain uses TRBV30 with TRBJ2-5; D perhaps matches TRBD1 (5 bases). The CDR3 is made up of 16 amino acids. V shed 3 bases and J shed 8 bases, with 25 bases lying between them. Germline V gene lookup returns CDR1 GTSNPN and CDR2 SVGIG (reference sequence). CDR3 nucleotides: TGTGCCTGGAGCCCTCTGGGGCGTACCCCCCCCGGTACCCAGTACTTC. It encodes CAWSPLGRTPPGTQYF.

In this sample, this clone turned up a few times. The chain links TRBV2 to TRBJ2-2; 8 bases fit TRBD2. The CDR3 is 14 amino acids. V lost 7 bases and J lost 6; bases outside the gene matches: 7. Germline V gene lookup returns CDR1 SNHLY and CDR2 FYNNEI. CDR3 amino acids: CASTQAGGPGELFF. For the CDR3, the DNA is TGTGCCAGCACACAGGCGGGAGGCCCCGGGGAGCTGTTTTTT.

This chain uses TRBV7-6 with TRBJ1-1; TRBD1 agrees at 8 bases. The CDR3 is 16 residues long. CDR1 SGHVS and CDR2 FNYEAQ come from the germline V gene. V dropped 6 bases and J dropped 4; count of bases not matched to a gene: 13. CDR3 coding DNA: TGTGCCAGCAGACCCCAGGGGGCGAGATTTCTCACTGAAGCTTTCTTT. Amino acids: CASRPQGARFLTEAFF.

The chain joins TRBV5-1 to TRBJ1-1; 10 bases match TRBD1. Germline CDR1 SGHRS, CDR2 YFSETQ. V lost 4 bases and J lost 1; bases outside the gene matches: 7. This CDR3 is 16 amino acids long. The CDR3 loop reads CASSVTTGGRNTEAFF. In DNA form, the CDR3 reads TGCGCCAGCAGCGTAACGACAGGGGGCAGGAACACTGAAGCTTTCTTT.

The V and J genes are TRBV7-6 and TRBJ2-7; 9 bases agree with TRBD2. This CDR3 has 18 amino acids. J gave up 0 bases and V 0 bases, and 9 bases lay outside the gene matches. Germline CDR1 and CDR2: SGHVS and FNYEAQ. In DNA form, the CDR3 reads TGTGCCAGCAGCTTAGCGGTCTACGCGGGAGGGAACTCCTACGAGCAGTACTTC. Translating it yields CASSLAVYAGGNSYEQYF.